The next 16 T cell receptor beta chains were all read from a single sample in a study of OX40 agonist ivuxolimab in advanced cancers. Method: immunoSEQ multiplex PCR; TCRdb's copy keeps in-frame clones and lacks some. The table includes around 68,000 clones, roughly 84% detected once. The specimen was CD4+ or CD8+ T cells sorted from blood, collected in a trial of the OX40 agonist ivuxolimab. The receptors originated from an adult with an advanced solid tumor such as melanoma, head and neck, liver or kidney cancer.

A single count supports this clone. The chain carries TRBV6-5 and TRBJ1-6, with D perhaps matching TRBD1 (6 bases). The CDR3 runs to 15 residues. The V and J ends lost 5 bases and 7 bases respectively, with 15 bases between them. Germline CDR1 is MNHEY and CDR2 is SVGAGI. CDR3 in amino acids: CASSAGGRANSPLHF. In DNA, the CDR3 is TGTGCCAGCAGTGCTGGGGGGCGCGCGAATTCACCCCTCCACTTT.

V usage is TRBV25-1 and J usage is TRBJ2-1; D is perhaps TRBD2 (6 bases). With 5 bases removed from V and 15 bases from J, the gap between germline ends came to 11 bases. The CDR3 runs to 10 residues. Germline V gene lookup returns CDR1 MGHDK and CDR2 SYGVNS. The CDR3 loop is CASSWDSLFF. CDR3 nucleotides: TGTGCCAGCAGTTGGGACTCGTTGTTCTTC.

This clone turned up a few times. This chain uses TRBV12-5 with TRBJ1-2; 7 bases are a match to TRBD1. The CDR3 totals 15 residues. With 5 bases clipped from V and 7 bases from J, the junction kept 13 bases outside the gene matches. Germline values: CDR1 LGHNT, CDR2 FRNRAP. CDR3: CASGPKTGRPGGYTF. DNA of the CDR3: TGTGCTAGTGGTCCAAAGACAGGGCGACCGGGTGGCTACACCTTC.

This sequence joins TRBV9 and TRBJ1-2; D unclear. This CDR3 is 16 amino acids long. Germline CDR1 SGDLS, CDR2 YYNGEE. The V end lost 1 base, the J end lost 0 bases, and 13 bases lay between the germline ends. This chain's CDR3 is CASSVTGGPANYGYTF. CDR3 nucleotides: TGTGCCAGCAGCGTAACTGGCGGGCCCGCTAACTATGGCTACACCTTC.

A few counts support this clone. The chain recombines TRBV11-2 with TRBJ1-2; a possible D gene is TRBD1 (6 bases). Looked up from germline, CDR1 is SGHAT and CDR2 is FQNNGV. The CDR3 length is 16 residues. The germline V and J ends were trimmed by 0 bases and 1 base, with 12 bases remaining between them. This CDR3 is CASSLDSGVRNYGYTF. The CDR3 DNA sequence: TGTGCCAGCAGCTTAGATTCAGGGGTGCGTAACTATGGCTACACCTTC.

This clone showed up just a few times. This rearrangement joins TRBV27 to TRBJ1-5; no clear D. The CDR3 runs to 12 residues. V was shortened by 9 bases and J by 1 base, with 7 bases between the two germline ends. Germline CDR1 reads MNHEY; CDR2 reads SMNVEV (reference sequence). CDR3 sequence (DNA): TGTGCCAGACGACGGAGCAATCAGCCCCAGCATTTT. Protein product: CARRRSNQPQHF.

This clone was found a few times. The genes are TRBV11-2 and TRBJ1-2; no clear D. Trimming cost V 5 bases and J 6 bases, with 16 bases left between them. CDR1 and CDR2 from the germline V gene are SGHAT and FQNNGV. The CDR3 has 14 amino acids. In DNA, the CDR3 is TGTGCCAGCAGCCCCGCTGACGAACGAAATGGCTACACCTTC. This codes for CASSPADERNGYTF. Using reference TRBV11-2 and TRBJ1-2 for the parts outside the CDR3, the full variable domain is EAGVAQSPRYKIIEKRQSVAFWCNPISGHATLYWYQQILGQGPKLLIQFQNNGVVDDSQLPKDRFSAERLKGVDSTLKIQPAKLEDSAVYLCASSPADERNGYTFGSGTRLTVV.

The gene calls are TRBV7-7 and TRBJ2-2; 7 positions match TRBD1. The germline V gene encodes CDR1 SSHAT and CDR2 FNYEAQ (reference sequence). The CDR3 extends over 15 amino acids. Trimming cost V 6 bases and J 0 bases; bases outside gene matches: 4. CDR3 coding DNA: TGTGCCAGCAGTCCCGGGACAGCGAACACCGGGGAGCTGTTTTTT. Translated, it gives CASSPGTANTGELFF.

The V call is TRBV2, the J call TRBJ1-2, with D possibly being TRBD1 (5 bases). V gave up 6 bases and J gave up 3 bases, with 11 bases separating them. The CDR3 length is 13 residues. The germline CDR1 and CDR2 sequences are SNHLY and FYNNEI. The CDR3, as DNA: TGTGCCAGCAGCGCCGGGACGTACTATGGCTACACCTTC. It encodes CASSAGTYYGYTF.

This clone was seen only once. V gene TRBV11-2 combines with J gene TRBJ1-1; D is undetermined. The germline V and J ends were trimmed by 5 bases and 8 bases, with 18 bases remaining between them. The CDR3 is 14 amino acids. CDR1 SGHAT and CDR2 FQNNGV come from the germline V gene. The DNA of the CDR3 is TGTGCCAGCAGCCTCGTTGCAGGACTCGCCGAAGCTTTCTTT. This sequence encodes CASSLVAGLAEAFF.

The chain joins TRBV4-1 to TRBJ2-2; 7 nucleotides match TRBD1. Per germline, CDR1 MGHRA and CDR2 YSYEKL. V trimming: 0 bases; J trimming: 0 bases; junction bases outside the gene matches: 4. The CDR3 runs 17 residues. The CDR3 DNA follows: TGCGCCAGCAGCCAAGATCGGGACAGTGCGAACACCGGGGAGCTGTTTTTT. Translating gives CASSQDRDSANTGELFF.

This chain links TRBV9 with TRBJ1-4; 9 nucleotides agree with TRBD1. Germline V lookup: CDR1 SGDLS, CDR2 YYNGEE. CDR3 size: 15 residues. V lost 0 bases to trimming and J lost 4 bases; unmatched junction nucleotides: 1. Here the CDR3 reads CASSVDRGLNEKLFF. CDR3 sequence (DNA): TGTGCCAGCAGCGTAGACAGGGGGCTTAATGAAAAACTGTTTTTT.

V is TRBV6-5 and J is TRBJ1-2, with D unresolved. V gave up 0 bases and J gave up 8 bases, with 10 bases separating them. Per germline, CDR1 MNHEY and CDR2 SVGAGI. The CDR3 runs 13 residues. The CDR3 DNA reads TGTGCCAGCAGTTACTCAACCGAGAAGGGCTACACCTTC. Its protein product is CASSYSTEKGYTF.

The chain has TRBV5-1 and TRBJ1-2; 7 positions agree with TRBD1. V shed 0 bases and J 3 bases; nucleotides not matched to a gene: 5. There are 15 residues in the CDR3. CDR1 and CDR2 (germline): SGHRS, YFSETQ. The CDR3 DNA sequence: TGCGCCAGCAGCTTGGACCAGGGGGATCACTATGGCTACACCTTC. Residues: CASSLDQGDHYGYTF.

The chain links TRBV9 to TRBJ2-2; D is undetermined. The length of the CDR3 is 11 residues. Germline assignment: CDR1 SGDLS and CDR2 YYNGEE. Trimming removed 3 bases at V and 7 bases at J, with 4 bases between. The CDR3 coding sequence is TGTGCCAGCAGCGAGGGCGGGGAGCTGTTTTTT. Protein sequence: CASSEGGELFF.

The chain joins TRBV10-3 to TRBJ2-7; D might be TRBD1 (5 bases). The CDR3 has 15 residues. Per germline, CDR1 ENHRY and CDR2 SYGVKD. V shed 0 bases and J shed 6 bases, with 15 bases lying between them. CDR3 nucleotide sequence: TGTGCCATCAGTGAGTCGACCAGGGTATCTGGCGAGCAGTACTTC. Protein product: CAISESTRVSGEQYF.